Shown below are 30 T cell receptor beta chains from a single sample sequenced in a study of T cells in Graves' hyperthyroidism and ophthalmopathy. Researchers amplified the TCR beta CDR3 regions from RNA transcripts. The HTBI set primed first-round TCR CDR3 RT-PCR. Using its own MiXCR run on the multiplex PCR reads, TCRdb lists one record per CDR3 protein. The repertoire holds 750,000 to 950,000 distinct CDR3 sequences, with over 35% as singletons. The sample consisted of blood. The receptors were gathered from a man between 18 and 29 years old with Graves' hyperthyroidism.

This clonotype was recorded at least ten times. The rearrangement uses TRBV29-1 and TRBJ2-5; D ambiguous. The CDR3 runs 13 residues. CDR1 is SQVTM and CDR2 is ANQGSEA in the germline V gene. DNA for the CDR3: TGCAGTGCGTTTTCTGGGAACCAAGAGACCCAGTACTTC. The encoded protein is CSAFSGNQETQYF. The variable domain in full, completed from reference TRBV29-1 and TRBJ2-5, reads SAVISQKPSRDICQRGTSLTIQCQVDSQVTMMFWYRQQPGQSLTLIATANQGSEATYESGFVIDKFPISRPNLTFSTLTVSNMSPEDSSIYLCSAFSGNQETQYFGPGTRLLVL.

Turning to this clonotype: A read error may explain this, as a much larger clone is one base away. This chain uses TRBV20-1 with TRBJ1-1; no firm D call. The CDR3 length is 11 residues. Germline assignment: CDR1 DFQATT and CDR2 SNEGSKA (reference sequence). CDR3 amino acids: CSAPLGIEASF. The CDR3 DNA reads as TGCAGTGCTCCCTTGGGCATTGAAGCTTCCTTT.

This clonotype was found many times. This chain links TRBV24-1 with TRBJ1-2; D is undetermined. Germline-derived CDR1 and CDR2 are KGHDR and SFDVKD. Trimming took off 5 bases at V and 7 bases at J, with 7 bases between the two ends. The CDR3 is 11 residues long. CDR3 bases: TGTGCCACCAGTGTGCAGCTTGGCTACACCTTC. Its protein is CATSVQLGYTF.

The chain has TRBV29-1 and TRBJ1-2, with unresolved D. Germline CDR1 SQVTM, CDR2 ANQGSEA. The germline V and J ends were trimmed by 5 bases and 6 bases, with 13 bases remaining between them. The CDR3 has 12 residues. The DNA for the CDR3 is TGCAGCGTTCGAGGGATGGGCCATGGCTACACCTTC. It is translated as CSVRGMGHGYTF.

This clonotype was picked up a small number of times. The J gene is TRBJ1-4, the V gene TRBV19; the D gene is possibly TRBD1 (5 bases). Germline CDR1 is LNHDA and CDR2 is SQIVND (reference sequence). Trimming removed 6 bases at V and 0 bases at J, with 8 bases between. This CDR3 region has 14 residues. The CDR3 reads CASSGQATNEKLFF. The CDR3 nucleotides are TGTGCCAGTAGCGGACAAGCAACTAATGAAAAACTGTTTTTT.

The J gene is TRBJ2-3, the V gene TRBV20-1; TRBD2 is a possible D gene (5 bases). Germline CDR1 DFQATT, CDR2 SNEGSKA (reference sequence). This CDR3 contains 14 residues. Deletions cut 5 bases from V and 1 base from J, with 13 bases between. The CDR3 region is CSAPDSSRTDTQYF. In DNA form, the CDR3 reads TGCAGTGCTCCGGACTCTAGCCGCACAGATACGCAGTATTTT.

On this clonotype itself: One end of the junction is discordant with germline, which a read error may explain. V and J are TRBV7-6 and TRBJ2-5, with 7 bases identical to TRBD2. The V gene's germline CDR1 is SGHVS and CDR2 FNYEAQ. The CDR3 extends over 14 amino acids. CDR3 sequence: CSSSIIGGSETQYF. The CDR3 coding sequence is TGTTCCAGTAGTATAATCGGGGGGTCGGAGACCCAGTACTTC. The whole variable domain, filled in from reference TRBV7-6 and TRBJ2-5, reads GAGVSQSPRYKVTKRGQDVALRCDPISGHVSLYWYRQALGQGPEFLTYFNYEAQQDKSGLPNDRFSAERPEGSISTLTIQRTEQRDSAMYRCSSSIIGGSETQYFGPGTRLLVL.

This clonotype was seen many times. The V call is TRBV7-9, the J call TRBJ1-2; TRBD1 matches at 9 bases. Germline V gene lookup returns CDR1 SEHNR and CDR2 FQNEAQ (reference sequence). The CDR3 is made up of 17 amino acids. V lost 4 bases, J lost 4 bases, and 13 bases stayed unmatched. CDR3 loop: CASSSTGQGPQGYGYTF. The CDR3 DNA reads TGTGCCAGCAGCTCGACCGGACAGGGGCCCCAGGGCTATGGCTACACCTTC.

The chain uses TRBV19 and TRBJ2-7, with D possibly TRBD2 on 5 matching bases. Germline loops: CDR1 LNHDA, CDR2 SQIVND (reference sequence). The CDR3 contains 13 residues. The V end lost 5 bases, the J end lost 4 bases, and 12 bases lay between the germline ends. The CDR3 DNA reads as TGTGCCAGTAGTCCGGACGGGGTTTACGAGCAGTACTTC. This encodes CASSPDGVYEQYF.

The CDR3 sequence: CASSLGQPSSGGNTGELFF. Here the CDR3 DNA reads TGTGCCAGTAGCCTAGGACAGCCTTCTAGCGGGGGGAACACCGGGGAGCTGTTTTTT. This rearrangement joins TRBV19 to TRBJ2-2; TRBD2 agrees at 10 bases. Germline CDR1 LNHDA, CDR2 SQIVND (reference sequence). This CDR3 is 19 amino acids long. Germline trimming cut 6 bases from V and 1 base from J; bases unmatched to any gene: 14.

This chain links TRBV20-1 with TRBJ2-3, with D uncertain. Germline V CDR1 and CDR2: DFQATT, SNEGSKA (reference sequence). V lost 4 bases and J 0 bases, leaving 8 bases between the germline ends. The CDR3 runs 13 residues. DNA of the CDR3: TGCAGTGCTAACGGCCGGAGCACAGATACGCAGTATTTT. This sequence encodes CSANGRSTDTQYF.

This clonotype was recorded at least ten times. The chain uses TRBV15 and TRBJ1-6, with D maybe TRBD1 (5 bases). Between the trimmed V and J ends, which lost 1 base and 7 bases, there was a span of 8 bases. The CDR3 runs 14 residues. Per the germline V gene, CDR1 is LNHNV and CDR2 is YYDKDF (reference sequence). CDR3 sequence: CATSRARQNSPLHF. In DNA, the CDR3 is TGTGCCACCAGCAGAGCGAGACAGAATTCACCCCTCCACTTT. The full variable domain, its missing parts supplied by reference TRBV15 and TRBJ1-6, is DAMVIQNPRYQVTQFGKPVTLSCSQTLNHNVMYWYQQKSSQAPKLLFHYYDKDFNNEADTPDNFQSRRPNTSFCFLDIRSPGLGDTAMYLCATSRARQNSPLHFGNGTRLTVT.

This clonotype has more than one count but fewer than ten. A read error may produce the germline difference seen at one junction end. J is TRBJ1-2 and V is TRBV6-4; D possibly corresponds to TRBD1 (6 bases). The CDR3 runs 13 residues. Germline V gives CDR1 MRHNA, CDR2 SNTAGT. The CDR3 sequence: CASSSQGMDGYTF. Here the CDR3 DNA reads TGTGCCAGCAGCTCGCAGGGGATGGATGGCTACACCTTT.

The rearrangement uses TRBV29-1 and TRBJ2-7, with 10 positions matching TRBD2. The CDR3 spans 13 residues. V lost 4 bases, J lost 5 bases, and 5 bases stayed unmatched. Germline V gene data show CDR1 as SQVTM and CDR2 as ANQGSEA. CDR3 sequence (DNA): TGCAGCGTTGCTAGCGGGAGTTGGAACGAGCAGTACTTC. This codes for CSVASGSWNEQYF.

Remarks on this clonotype: Possible read error: a much larger clone is one base away. This chain joins TRBV9 and TRBJ1-3; the D is unclear. The CDR3 consists of 13 residues. Germline V gives CDR1 SGDLS, CDR2 YYNGEE. Trimming pared 4 bases from V and 4 bases from J, leaving 9 bases between. In DNA, the CDR3 is TGTGCCAGCAGCCCCGCCAGAGGAAACACCATATATTTT. It codes for CASSPARGNTIYF. Full variable domain (outside the CDR3, taken from reference TRBV9 and TRBJ1-3): DSGVTQTPKHLITATGQRVTLRCSPRSGDLSVYWYQQSLDQGLQFLIQYYNGEERAKGNILERFSAQQFPDLHSELNLSSLELGDSALYFCASSPARGNTIYFGEGSWLTVV.

This clonotype was counted ten times or more. The rearrangement joins TRBV6-5 to TRBJ1-1; no definite D call. Trimming shortened V by 0 bases and J by 5 bases, and 7 bases separated the two germline ends. From germline, CDR1 is MNHEY and CDR2 SVGAGI. The CDR3 extends over 13 amino acids. The DNA for the CDR3 is TGTGCCAGCAGTTACTCGGGAACAACTGAAGCTTTCTTT. This gives the protein CASSYSGTTEAFF.

This clonotype has only a few counts. The rearrangement links TRBV28 to TRBJ2-7; perhaps TRBD2 as D (6 bases). The CDR3 is 12 amino acids. Germline CDR1 reads MDHEN; CDR2 reads SYDVKM. V was shortened by 2 bases and J by 5 bases, with 7 bases between the two germline ends. CDR3 DNA: TGTGCCAGCAGTTTAATAGCGGACGAGCAGTACTTC. Translating it yields CASSLIADEQYF.

This clonotype turned up a few times. This chain uses TRBV12-3 or TRBV12-4 with TRBJ2-7, with TRBD2 matching over 7 bases. This CDR3 is built from 14 residues. J lost 5 bases, V lost 6 bases, and 10 bases had no gene match. CDR3 DNA sequence: TGTGCCAGCAGCCCCTATCGGGAGGCGGACGAGCAGTACTTC. Its protein is CASSPYREADEQYF.

This chain connects TRBV7-9 to TRBJ2-7, with D tentatively TRBD2 (6 bases). Germline CDR1 is SEHNR and CDR2 is FQNEAQ (reference sequence). This CDR3 comprises 14 residues. Trimming took off 3 bases at V and 5 bases at J, with 14 bases between the two ends. The CDR3 sequence is CASSLGLQLDEQYF. DNA of the CDR3: TGTGCCAGCAGCTTGGGACTCCAGTTGGACGAGCAGTACTTC.

This clonotype was seen a single time. A much larger clone lies a single base off, so this may be a read error. Without the conserved terminal phenylalanine or tryptophan, this CDR3 likely stems from a read error. The gene calls are TRBV9 and TRBJ1-1, with TRBD1 matching 9 bases. Trimming at V came to 3 bases and at J to 8 bases, leaving 5 bases not matched to a gene. From germline, CDR1 is SGDLS and CDR2 YYNGEE. CDR3 length: 13 amino acids. In DNA form, the CDR3 reads TGTGCCAGCAGCGCGTACGGGACAGGGGAAGCTTTCTCT. Translation gives CASSAYGTGEAFS.

A few counts support this clonotype. This chain connects TRBV4-3 to TRBJ1-3; 9 nucleotides agree with TRBD1. This CDR3 has 16 amino acids. CDR1 LGHNA and CDR2 YSLEER come from the germline V gene. V trimming: 2 bases; J trimming: 4 bases; junction bases outside the gene matches: 6. The CDR3 region is CASSQSNRGLGNTIYF. The CDR3 bases are TGCGCCAGCAGCCAAAGTAACAGGGGGCTAGGAAACACCATATATTTT.

Written as DNA, the CDR3 is TGTGCCAGCAGTTACGGGGGGTTGCACTATGGCTACACCTTC. Amino acids: CASSYGGLHYGYTF. V gene TRBV6-6 combines with J gene TRBJ1-2, with D perhaps TRBD1 (5 bases). Germline assignment: CDR1 MNHNY and CDR2 SVGAGI (reference sequence). V was trimmed by 2 bases and J by 3 bases, leaving 10 bases between them. CDR3 length: 14 amino acids.

This clonotype was found many times. The chain uses TRBV15 and TRBJ1-4; D ambiguous. V was cut by 4 bases and J by 8 bases, with 17 bases left in between. CDR3 size: 15 residues. Germline V lookup: CDR1 LNHNV, CDR2 YYDKDF (reference sequence). CDR3 in DNA: TGTGCCACCAGCATTATCGGGCCCCATCACGAAAAACTGTTTTTT. It specifies CATSIIGPHHEKLFF. Complete variable domain (other parts from reference TRBV15 and TRBJ1-4): DAMVIQNPRYQVTQFGKPVTLSCSQTLNHNVMYWYQQKSSQAPKLLFHYYDKDFNNEADTPDNFQSRRPNTSFCFLDIRSPGLGDTAMYLCATSIIGPHHEKLFFGSGTQLSVL.

This chain uses TRBV7-2 with TRBJ1-1, with 7 bases that match TRBD1. This CDR3 has 14 amino acids. V trimming: 3 bases; J trimming: 8 bases; junction bases outside the gene matches: 9. Germline CDR1 SGHTA, CDR2 FQGNSA. The CDR3: CASSFLTGQREAFF. The CDR3 DNA reads as TGTGCCAGCAGCTTCCTGACAGGGCAAAGAGAAGCTTTCTTT.

The gene calls are TRBV29-1 and TRBJ1-5; 7 positions match TRBD1. The germline V gene has CDR1 SQVTM and CDR2 ANQGSEA. The ends lost 5 bases at V and 14 bases at J; junction bases unmatched: 15. The CDR3 consists of 13 residues. CDR3 sequence: CSVTRTGAEYEHF. The CDR3 DNA reads TGCAGCGTTACCAGGACAGGAGCAGAATACGAGCATTTT.

On this clonotype itself: The junction does not match germline at one end; this may be a read error. The J gene is TRBJ2-2, the V gene TRBV7-2; 9 bases agree with TRBD1. The germline gives CDR1 SGHTA, CDR2 FQGNSA. CDR3 size: 14 residues. The CDR3 nucleotides read TGCGCCTCCGGGGGACAGGGAGGAGCCGGGGAGCTGTTTTTT. Residues: CASGGQGGAGELFF.

This clonotype has a count of ten or more. The J gene is TRBJ1-1, the V gene TRBV19; D remains ambiguous. The CDR3 runs 12 residues. Deletions cut 6 bases from V and 0 bases from J, with 5 bases between. Germline CDR1 LNHDA, CDR2 SQIVND (reference sequence). Written as DNA, the CDR3 is TGTGCCAGTAGAACGATGAACACTGAAGCTTTCTTT. This encodes CASRTMNTEAFF.

The sample holds one count of this clonotype. V and J are TRBV30 and TRBJ1-1; D uncertain. CDR1 is GTSNPN and CDR2 is SVGIG in the germline V gene (reference sequence). The CDR3 is 10 residues long. V gave up 1 base and J gave up 6 bases, with 3 bases separating them. The chain's CDR3 is CAWSEAEAFF. The CDR3, as DNA: TGTGCCTGGAGTGAGGCTGAAGCTTTCTTT.

This clonotype was detected once. The chain recombines TRBV28 with TRBJ1-3; possible D gene TRBD1, 5 bases. The V end was cut by 5 bases, the J end by 9 bases, with 14 bases between. The CDR3 is 13 amino acids. CDR1 MDHEN and CDR2 SYDVKM come from the germline V gene. Here the CDR3 DNA reads TGTGCCAGCAGTCTCCTCGGGGGGAGCACCATATATTTT. As protein: CASSLLGGSTIYF. Supplemented by reference TRBV28 and TRBJ1-3, the full variable domain reads DVKVTQSSRYLVKRTGEKVFLECVQDMDHENMFWYRQDPGLGLRLIYFSYDVKMKEKGDIPEGYSVSREKKERFSLILESASTNQTSMYLCASSLLGGSTIYFGEGSWLTVV.

This clonotype came up many times. The rearrangement uses TRBV7-2 and TRBJ1-1; possibly TRBD1 for D (6 bases). This CDR3 is built from 14 residues. Trimming removed 5 bases at V and 0 bases at J, with 10 bases between. The germline CDR1 and CDR2 sequences are SGHTA and FQGNSA. The CDR3 DNA is TGTGCCAGCAGCGCCGGGACAATGAACACTGAAGCTTTCTTT. It translates to CASSAGTMNTEAFF.